The 8 T cell receptor beta chains presented below share a single source sample, sequenced in a study of T cell responses to AZD1222 COVID-19 vaccine. Generated by immunoSEQ multiplex PCR, the TCRdb table keeps only in-frame clones and is missing some. The data show under 150,000 clones, more than 75% seen once. This specimen was peripheral blood, taken on day 0 of AZD1222 vaccination. All receptors derive from an adult in good health.

V is TRBV7-2 and J is TRBJ2-3; D perhaps matches TRBD2 (5 bases). Trimming cost V 6 bases and J 6 bases, with 19 bases left between them. The V gene's germline CDR1 is SGHTA and CDR2 FQGNSA. CDR3 length: 15 residues. Here the CDR3 reads CASRKSGEPGDTQYF. CDR3 sequence (DNA): TGTGCCAGCAGAAAATCGGGCGAACCGGGGGATACGCAGTATTTT.

The rearrangement joins TRBV29-1 to TRBJ1-4, with D possibly matching TRBD1 (5 bases). The germline gives CDR1 SQVTM, CDR2 ANQGSEA. Trimming removed 7 bases from V and 8 bases from J, with 17 bases in between. This CDR3 contains 13 residues. Here the CDR3 reads CSATDGWGEKLFF. The CDR3 nucleotides read TGCAGCGCGACGGACGGCTGGGGGGAAAAACTGTTTTTT.

The chain uses TRBV4-2 and TRBJ2-1; D is unclear. Germline V gene sequence: CDR1 LGHNA, CDR2 YNFKEQ. V lost 5 bases and J 0 bases, leaving 11 bases between the germline ends. The CDR3 consists of 15 residues. The CDR3 region is CASSTHKSSYNEQFF. The CDR3 bases are TGTGCCAGCAGCACCCATAAAAGCTCCTACAATGAGCAGTTCTTC.

This clone showed up just once. The rearrangement joins TRBV2 to TRBJ1-6; TRBD1 agrees at 8 bases. Germline CDR1 and CDR2: SNHLY and FYNNEI. The CDR3 totals 16 residues. The V segment lost 4 bases and the J segment 5 bases; nucleotides outside the gene matches: 7. In DNA, the CDR3 is TGTGCCAGCAGTGTAGCAGGGGGCGTTGATAATTCACCCCTCCACTTT. This codes for CASSVAGGVDNSPLHF. The complete variable domain, with remaining parts taken from reference TRBV2 and TRBJ1-6, reads EPEVTQTPSHQVTQMGQEVILRCVPISNHLYFYWYRQILGQKVEFLVSFYNNEISEKSEIFDDQFSVERPDGSNFTLKIRSTKLEDSAMYFCASSVAGGVDNSPLHFGNGTRLTVT.

The genes are TRBV6-2 or TRBV6-3 and TRBJ1-5; D remains ambiguous. The germline V and J ends were trimmed by 5 bases and 11 bases, with 10 bases remaining between them. Germline V gene data show CDR1 as MNHEY and CDR2 as SVGEGT. This CDR3 is built from 11 residues. CDR3 loop: CASSGSVTQHF. CDR3 nucleotides: TGTGCCAGCAGTGGGTCTGTGACCCAGCATTTT.

J is TRBJ2-5 and V is TRBV7-3; 7 nucleotides match TRBD1. Losses at the gene ends were 4 bases for V and 5 bases for J; bases not matched to a gene: 13. CDR1 and CDR2 (germline): SGHTA, FQGTGA. This CDR3 contains 16 residues. CDR3 in DNA: TGTGCCAGCAGCTCTACAGGGGCTAGTGCATGGGAGACCCAGTACTTC. It codes for CASSSTGASAWETQYF.

This chain connects TRBV11-2 to TRBJ2-4; TRBD1 might be the D (7 bases). Germline CDR1 reads SGHAT; CDR2 reads FQNNGV. The CDR3 runs to 17 residues. Trimming pared 1 base from V and 0 bases from J, leaving 13 bases between. The CDR3 here is CASSLVEGALAKNIQYF. The CDR3 DNA reads TGTGCCAGCAGCTTAGTGGAGGGGGCACTAGCCAAAAACATTCAGTACTTC.

V gene TRBV6-2 or TRBV6-3 combines with J gene TRBJ1-5; perhaps TRBD1 as D (5 bases). Germline CDR1 reads MNHEY; CDR2 reads SVGEGT. Trimming took 2 bases from V and 2 from J, leaving 13 bases between them. The length of the CDR3 is 16 residues. The DNA for the CDR3 is TGTGCCAGCAGTTACGACAGCTTGCATGGCAATCAGCCCCAGCATTTT. Protein sequence: CASSYDSLHGNQPQHF.